These 21 T cell receptor beta chains were all obtained from the same sample, sequenced in a study of T cell clonality in common variable immunodeficiency. Study-wide results and caveats: Fewer deletions and N-nucleotide insertions were reportedly seen in common variable immunodeficiency TCR beta sequences.

Only in-frame clones appear in the TCRdb table, and some are missing; sequencing was by immunoSEQ multiplex PCR. The repertoire shows 25,000 to 35,000 clones, none seen only once; the top ten take roughly 3%. No antigen has been identified for these receptors. The sequencing sample was made of peripheral blood mononuclear cells. These receptors all stem from a human donor with common variable immunodeficiency.

This clone was seen a handful of times. The read ends 3 residues early relative to the CDR3; the germline J gene fills the gap. The rearrangement joins TRBV2 to TRBJ1-5; 7 bases fit TRBD1. V shed 6 bases, J shed 4 bases, and the junction held 9 bases outside the gene matches. This CDR3 contains 15 residues. CDR1 and CDR2 (germline): SNHLY, FYNNEI. The covered CDR3 bases are TGTGCCAGCAGACGTAACTTACAGGGGAATCAGCCC. Translating it yields CASRRNLQGNQP. The whole CDR3 sequence is CASRRNLQGNQPQHF.

CDR3 loop: CASSGSGTSTDTQYF. Incomplete CDR3 DNA: TGTGCCAGCAGTGGTAGCGGAACTAGCACAGATACG. This sequence joins TRBV6-1 and TRBJ2-3, with D tentatively TRBD2 (6 bases). The read comes to an end 3 residues before the CDR3 does, leaving the germline J gene to fill in the end. V lost 4 bases, J lost 0 bases, and 11 bases lay in between. Germline V gene sequence: CDR1 MNHNS, CDR2 SASEGT. The CDR3 consists of 15 residues.

There are a few counts of this clone. Read coverage stops 3 residues before the CDR3 terminus; the germline J gene supplies the remainder. The chain is built from TRBV11-3 and TRBJ2-2; no reliable D call. Trimming left V 5 bases short and J 1 base short, with 8 bases between. Germline values: CDR1 SGHNT, CDR2 YENEEA. This CDR3 is 14 amino acids long. CDR3 bases read: TGTGCCAGCAGCCATACAATGAACACCGGGGAG. Amino acid sequence: CASSHTMNTGE. The full CDR3 is CASSHTMNTGELFF.

This clone was picked up a small number of times. The CDR3 end lies 3 residues beyond the end of the read and is filled in from the germline J gene. The V gene is TRBV20-1, the J gene TRBJ1-6; D may be TRBD1 (6 bases). The CDR3 extends over 14 amino acids. Trimming pared 5 bases from V and 7 bases from J, leaving 15 bases between. Germline lookup yields CDR1 DFQATT and CDR2 SNEGSKA (reference sequence). CDR3 DNA, as far as it was read: TGCAGTGCTCCCCCTGGGGGGGCGAATTCACCC. The encoded protein is CSAPPGGANSP. The whole CDR3 protein is CSAPPGGANSPLHF.

This clone was counted at least ten times. The CDR3 goes on 3 residues after the read ends, and that part is filled in from the germline J gene. The chain links TRBV19 to TRBJ2-7; 11 bases agree with TRBD2. The germline V gene has CDR1 LNHDA and CDR2 SQIVND (reference sequence). V trimming: 4 bases; J trimming: 4 bases; junction bases outside the gene matches: 3. There are 14 residues in the CDR3. Incomplete CDR3 DNA: TGTGCCAGTAGTAAGGGACTAGCGGTGTACGAG. Its protein product is CASSKGLAVYE. The whole CDR3 region reads CASSKGLAVYEQYF.

This clone was observed a handful of times. Read sequence stops 3 residues before the CDR3 end, and the germline J gene provides the missing end. The same CDR3 arises from other DNA sequences in this sample as well. The V call is TRBV7-3, the J call TRBJ2-1; tentatively, D is TRBD1 or TRBD2 (5 bases each). Germline assignment: CDR1 SGHTA and CDR2 FQGTGA. The CDR3 extends over 15 amino acids. V gave up 5 bases and J gave up 3 bases, with 14 bases separating them. CDR3 protein: CASSPKEGLYNEQFF. CDR3 DNA (partial): TGTGCCAGCAGCCCTAAAGAGGGGCTCTACAATGAG.

This clone was seen a handful of times. The read ends 3 residues shy of where the CDR3 ends; the end is completed using the germline J gene. This rearrangement joins TRBV7-6 to TRBJ2-1, with TRBD2 identical over 10 bases. Germline V gene lookup returns CDR1 SGHVS and CDR2 FNYEAQ. The V and J ends lost 2 bases and 2 bases, in that order; junction bases with no gene match: 6. This CDR3 contains 17 residues. The sequenced CDR3 bases are TGTGCCAGCAGCTTATGGAGCGGGAGGGGGCCCTACAATGAG. It translates to CASSLWSGRGPYNE. The whole CDR3 region reads CASSLWSGRGPYNEQFF.

This clone has at least ten counts. The read terminates 3 residues before the CDR3 end, so the remaining end is supplied by the germline J gene. The chain links TRBV6-1 to TRBJ2-1; TRBD2 aligns across 9 bases. V shed 4 bases, J shed 0 bases, and the junction held 1 base outside the gene matches. Germline V gives CDR1 MNHNS, CDR2 SASEGT. The CDR3 spans 15 residues. CDR3 bases read: TGTGCCAGCAGTGCGGGACTAGCCTCCTACAATGAG. This gives the protein CASSAGLASYNE. The full-length CDR3 reads as CASSAGLASYNEQFF.

A word on this clone: With the read ending 3 residues before the CDR3 end, the germline J gene is used to fill in that end. This chain connects TRBV6-1 to TRBJ2-7; D gene ambiguous. This CDR3 is 13 amino acids long. Germline-derived CDR1 and CDR2 are MNHNS and SASEGT. The V and J ends lost 4 bases and 0 bases respectively, with 7 bases between them. The DNA read from the CDR3 is TGTGCCAGCAGTGGCGGCTTCTCCTACGAG. This codes for CASSGGFSYE. The full-length CDR3 reads as CASSGGFSYEQYF.

This clone has more than one count but fewer than ten. The missing CDR3 end, 3 residues past where the read stops, is filled in from the germline J gene. The chain carries TRBV7-2 and TRBJ1-1; a possible D gene is TRBD1 (5 bases). Germline V gene sequence: CDR1 SGHTA, CDR2 FQGNSA. The V and J ends lost 2 bases and 2 bases respectively, with 9 bases between them. CDR3 length: 14 residues. CDR3 bases read: TGTGCCAGCAGCTTATATCAGGGAAACACTGAA. It translates to CASSLYQGNTE. The whole CDR3 region reads CASSLYQGNTEAFF.

There are many counts of this clone. The missing CDR3 end, 3 residues past where the read stops, is filled in from the germline J gene. The chain has TRBV29-1 and TRBJ2-1, with 9 bases identical to TRBD2. The CDR3 totals 14 residues. The germline V gene has CDR1 SQVTM and CDR2 ANQGSEA. With 7 bases clipped from V and 9 bases from J, the junction kept 13 bases outside the gene matches. CDR3 residues: CSAKWAGSGSEQFF. The sequenced part of the CDR3 DNA is TGCAGCGCTAAATGGGCTGGTAGCGGGAGTGAG.

This clone was counted at least ten times. The read gets to within 3 residues of the CDR3 end, and the germline J gene fills in the rest. The J gene is TRBJ1-4, the V gene TRBV20-1, with TRBD1 matching over 7 bases. Germline CDR1 DFQATT, CDR2 SNEGSKA (reference sequence). The CDR3 covers 15 residues. Trimming took 2 bases from V and 4 from J; bases not matched to a gene: 7. CDR3 DNA (partial): TGCAGTGCTAGAACCCGGGACAGCCTTAATGAAAAA. Translation: CSARTRDSLNEK. The full CDR3 protein is CSARTRDSLNEKLFF.

This clone was detected only a few times. The CDR3 goes on 3 residues after the read ends, and that part is filled in from the germline J gene. The V call is TRBV5-8, the J call TRBJ2-1; a weak D match, TRBD2 (6 bases). This CDR3 has 15 residues. The germline gives CDR1 SGHTS, CDR2 YDEGEE. Deletions cut 1 base from V and 3 bases from J, with 11 bases between. Here the CDR3 reads CASSLHAGNYNEQFF. The part of the CDR3 DNA that was read is TGTGCCAGCAGCTTGCATGCGGGGAACTACAATGAG.

This clone was counted between two and nine times. The CDR3 goes on 3 residues after the read ends, and that part is filled in from the germline J gene. The genes are TRBV19 and TRBJ2-3; unclear D gene. The CDR3 runs 15 residues. Germline CDR1 LNHDA, CDR2 SQIVND (reference sequence). V lost 4 bases, J lost 4 bases, and 15 bases lay in between. CDR3 in amino acids: CASSKGKGLADTQYF. The CDR3 DNA, read in part, is TGTGCCAGTAGTAAAGGAAAAGGGCTCGCAGATACG.

This clone has at least ten counts. The read is 3 residues too short to cover the CDR3 end, so that end is filled in from the germline J gene. The genes are TRBV11-3 and TRBJ2-5; weak D call: TRBD1 (5 bases). This CDR3 spans 14 amino acids. The V and J ends lost 4 bases and 2 bases respectively, with 11 bases between them. CDR1 is SGHNT and CDR2 is YENEEA in the germline V gene. The DNA read from the CDR3 is TGTGCCAGCAGCTGGGGCCCGGTACAAGAGACC. Its translation: CASSWGPVQET. The complete CDR3 reads CASSWGPVQETQYF.

Only a few counts were recorded for this clone. The read terminates 3 residues ahead of where the CDR3 ends, so the germline J gene completes it. The genes are TRBV19 and TRBJ2-7; 9 bases match TRBD1. CDR3 length equals 15 residues. Trimming removed 6 bases from V and 3 bases from J; junction bases left unmatched: 9. Germline lookup yields CDR1 LNHDA and CDR2 SQIVND (reference sequence). CDR3 protein: CASRPGGQGLYEQYF. The sequenced CDR3 bases are TGTGCCAGTAGACCCGGGGGACAGGGCCTCTACGAG. Based on the CDR3 plus reference TRBV19 and TRBJ2-7, the full variable domain is DGGITQSPKYLFRKEGQNVTLSCEQNLNHDAMYWYRQDPGQGLRLIYYSQIVNDFQKGDIAEGYSVSREKKESFPLTVTSAQKNPTAFYLCASRPGGQGLYEQYFGPGTRLTVT.

The table lists this clone with a few counts. The read gets to within 3 residues of the CDR3 end, and the germline J gene fills in the rest. This sequence joins TRBV13 and TRBJ2-3; D gene unclear. Germline CDR1 reads PRHDT; CDR2 reads FYEKMQ (reference sequence). The CDR3 has 15 amino acids. Trimming cost V 8 bases and J 0 bases, with 15 bases left between them. The CDR3 bases that were read are TGTGCCAGCCGCCTGTGGGCGTTCAGCACAGATACG. Translated: CASRLWAFSTDT. The full CDR3 is CASRLWAFSTDTQYF.

This clone showed up many times. The CDR3 end falls 3 residues outside the read, so it is completed with the germline J gene. The rearrangement uses TRBV6-1 and TRBJ2-5; a weak D match, TRBD2 (5 bases). The CDR3 totals 15 residues. Germline V gives CDR1 MNHNS, CDR2 SASEGT. V was shortened by 2 bases and J by 3 bases, with 13 bases between the two germline ends. The sequenced part of the CDR3 DNA is TGTGCCAGCAGTGAATTTACGGGGAAGGAAGAGACC. Its protein product is CASSEFTGKEET. The whole CDR3 reads CASSEFTGKEETQYF.

A note on this clone: The read falls 3 residues short of the CDR3 end, and the missing part is taken from the germline J gene. V and J are TRBV6-1 and TRBJ2-7, with TRBD1 matching over 7 bases. The CDR3 is made up of 14 amino acids. The germline CDR1 and CDR2 sequences are MNHNS and SASEGT. The trim removed 4 bases at V and 2 bases at J, leaving 5 bases unmatched. The CDR3 sequence is CASSVRDRPYEQYF. Incomplete CDR3 DNA: TGTGCCAGCAGTGTCCGGGACAGACCCTACGAG.

This clone was observed many times. The read is 3 residues too short to cover the CDR3 end, so that end is filled in from the germline J gene. The rearrangement uses TRBV19 and TRBJ1-2, with a tentative D call TRBD1 (5 bases). This CDR3 is built from 13 residues. Germline CDR1 LNHDA, CDR2 SQIVND (reference sequence). The CDR3 is CATRGGGAGGYTF. Incomplete CDR3 DNA: TGTGCCACCCGAGGCGGGGGAGCCGGGGGC.

This clone was counted ten times or more. From the germline J gene comes the end of the CDR3, since the read stops 3 residues before it. This chain connects TRBV19 to TRBJ1-5; 7 bases agree with TRBD1. This CDR3 spans 14 amino acids. Germline-derived CDR1 and CDR2 are LNHDA and SQIVND (reference sequence). With V trimmed by 7 bases and J by 1 base, 4 bases remained unmatched. The chain's CDR3 is CASKTTGSNQPQHF. Incomplete CDR3 DNA: TGTGCCAGTAAAACGACAGGGAGCAATCAGCCC.